This T cell receptor (beta chain) was captured by sequencing in a study of CD8+CD57+ T cells in acquired aplastic anemia. On the study more broadly: DNA recovered from sorted CD4+ and CD8+ cells had a mean of approximately 3.4 ug.

Investigators profiled TCR beta VDJ and CDR3 from genomic DNA template. TCRdb reanalysed the reads using MiXCR and keeps one entry per CDR3 protein. The data hold about 160,000 distinct CDR3 sequences, with about two thirds observed a single time. Overall study results and limits: Patients and controls shared approximately 30 CD8+ CDR3 sequences. Patients and controls were not found to differ significantly in CD8+ Simpson's diversity.

Turning to this clonotype: What it binds is not known.

For sequencing, patients were chosen who had shown expansion of CD8+CD57+ cells by flow cytometry. When blood sampling took place, the patients had received no therapy. The receptor's source is a human donor with aplastic anemia. The sample was sorted CD4+, CD8+, or CD8+CD57+ T cells (not recorded which) from PBMCs.

CDR3 amino acids: CAISEFAGGFMNTEAFF. CDR3 coding DNA: TGTGCCATCAGTGAGTTTGCAGGGGGCTTCATGAACACTGAAGCTTTCTTT. The chain couples TRBV10-3 to TRBJ1-1; TRBD1 agrees at 8 bases. There are 17 residues in the CDR3. Germline V lookup: CDR1 ENHRY, CDR2 SYGVKD. After removal of 1 base from V and 0 bases from J, the junction contained 7 bases not matched to a gene.